This entry features one T cell receptor beta chain sequence. Authors' analysis steps: Estimated nucleated cell counts came from reference gene primer amplification. Assay: immunoSEQ multiplex PCR; the TCRdb copy retains only in-frame clones and omits some. D and trimming were read from the DNA, whereas the V and J calls and clone size are those reported in that table. The sample includes about 85,000 clones, almost 90% seen only once; the top ten take around 4.5%. This record comes from a study of blood T cell repertoires in COVID-19. Study-wide context: The samples span acute and convalescent COVID-19 from the United States, Italy and Spain. T cells, B-cell-depleted T cells, or PBMCs provided the cDNA or gDNA that served as material.

In germline, CDR1 is SGHTS, CDR2 YDEGEE. V was shortened by 8 bases and J by 11 bases, with 11 bases between the two germline ends. This CDR3 is built from 10 residues. The V call is TRBV5-8, the J call TRBJ1-5, with no clear D. Sequenced material: peripheral blood. The receptor was derived from a woman of 80 years or more with active or convalescent COVID-19. CDR3 DNA sequence: TGTGCCAGTACCTCGGGGACCCAGCATTTT. Translating it yields CASTSGTQHF.